The sequence of this T cell receptor beta chain was determined in a study of CXCR3-negative and CXCR3-positive naive CD8 T cells. CDR1 and CDR2 from the germline V gene are SEHNR and FQNEAQ (reference sequence). This CDR3 has 12 amino acids. Study-level results: Memory CD8+ T cell repertoires were far less diverse than both naive subsets. Higher TRB CDR3 hydrophobicity marked CXCR3-positive naive cells relative to CXCR3-negative naive cells.

Of note for this clonotype: Its specificity is not known.

All TRB cDNA libraries came from 5' RACE performed with UMI labels. TCRdb reanalyzed the 5' RACE reads, giving one entry per CDR3 protein sequence and no DNA. The data show about 98,000 distinct CDR3 sequences, and the top ten clones hold around 1%. CD45RO-CCR7+CD27+CD95- cells counted as naive CD8+ T cells. V gene TRBV7-9 combines with J gene TRBJ2-7; TCRdb picks TRBD1, but there is no DNA to check that call. This TCR derives from a human donor in good health. Some clones in this sample may be carry-over from other donors' samples. Sequencing used naive CXCR3+ CD8+ T cells from blood. Subset described: CD45RO-CCR7+CD27+CD95- naive CD8+ T cells expressing CXCR3 (TNR3+). The CDR3 region is CASSSTGVEQYF.